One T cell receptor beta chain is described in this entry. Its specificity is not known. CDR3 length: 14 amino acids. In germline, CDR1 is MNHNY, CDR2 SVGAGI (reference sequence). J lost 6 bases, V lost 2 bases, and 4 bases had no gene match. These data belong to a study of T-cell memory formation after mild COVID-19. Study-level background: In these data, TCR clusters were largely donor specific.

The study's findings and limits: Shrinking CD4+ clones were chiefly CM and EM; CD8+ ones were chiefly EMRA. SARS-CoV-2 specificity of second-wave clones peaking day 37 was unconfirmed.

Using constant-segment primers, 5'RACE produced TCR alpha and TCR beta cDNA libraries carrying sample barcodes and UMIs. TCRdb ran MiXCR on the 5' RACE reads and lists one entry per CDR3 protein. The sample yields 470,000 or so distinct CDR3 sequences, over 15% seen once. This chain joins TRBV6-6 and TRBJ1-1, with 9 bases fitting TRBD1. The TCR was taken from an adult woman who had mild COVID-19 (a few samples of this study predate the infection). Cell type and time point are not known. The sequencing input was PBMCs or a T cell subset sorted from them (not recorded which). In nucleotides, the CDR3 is TGTGCCAGCAGTTACCCGGGACAGGGCCCTGAAGCTTTCTTT. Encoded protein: CASSYPGQGPEAFF.